Shown below are 30 T cell receptor beta chains from a single sample sequenced in a study of cytomegalovirus exposure and HLA in healthy donors (dated by TCRdb to 2016 to 2017). Receptor libraries were prepared by the immunoSEQ multiplex PCR assay. In its TCRdb copy, this immuneACCESS table keeps in-frame sequences only and misses some clones. Where compared with another copy, unresolved V genes explain less than half of these, and the others have no known cause. This sample holds about 150,000 clones; 80% to 90% were observed only once. Jointly, the top ten make up 3.5% to 5.5% of the sample. Sequenced: PBMCs. Receptors were obtained from a man aged 18 to 29 in good health and CMV-seropositive.

The V gene is TRBV1, the J gene TRBJ2-7; whether TRBD2, the table's D call, matches the DNA was not checked. TRBV1 is noted as a pseudogene. CDR3 size: 17 residues. CDR3 nucleotide sequence: TGCACCAGCAGCCAAGCTAGACTAGCGGGGGGTTCCTACGAGCAGTACTTC. Its protein is CTSSQARLAGGSYEQYF.

This chain connects TRBV6-4 to TRBJ2-3, with 7 bases matching TRBD2. The CDR3 totals 14 residues. The germline V gene encodes CDR1 MRHNA and CDR2 SNTAGT. The V and J ends lost 5 bases and 2 bases, in that order; junction bases with no gene match: 4. The CDR3 region has the DNA TGTGCCAGCAGTTTAGCGGGCTACACAGATACGCAGTATTTT. The encoded protein is CASSLAGYTDTQYF.

This sequence joins TRBV19 and TRBJ2-2, with 10 nucleotides matching TRBD2. The CDR3 length is 14 residues. The germline CDR1 and CDR2 sequences are LNHDA and SQIVND (reference sequence). With V trimmed by 5 bases and J by 6 bases, 3 bases remained unmatched. The CDR3: CASSVGTSAGELFF. In DNA form, the CDR3 reads TGTGCCAGTAGTGTTGGGACTAGCGCCGGGGAGCTGTTTTTT.

Notes on this clone: This same CDR3 is encoded by further DNA sequences in the sample. The chain employs TRBV5-1 and TRBJ2-7; D perhaps matches TRBD1 (6 bases). The CDR3 is made up of 14 amino acids. The germline gives CDR1 SGHRS, CDR2 YFSETQ. V lost 2 bases and J lost 0, with 9 bases in between. The CDR3 spells CASSLQGISYEQYF. The CDR3 DNA reads as TGCGCCAGCAGCTTACAGGGAATCTCCTACGAGCAGTACTTC. Full variable domain (remainder filled in from reference TRBV5-1 and TRBJ2-7): KAGVTQTPRYLIKTRGQQVTLSCSPISGHRSVSWYQQTPGQGLQFLFEYFSETQRNKGNFPGRFSGRQFSNSRSEMNVSTLELGDSALYLCASSLQGISYEQYFGPGTRLTVT.

This chain uses TRBV10-3 with TRBJ1-4, with 8 bases identical to TRBD1. The ends lost 6 bases at V and 8 bases at J; junction bases unmatched: 11. The CDR3 has 15 residues. CDR1 is ENHRY and CDR2 is SYGVKD in the germline V gene. CDR3 sequence (DNA): TGTGCCATCAGCGAGACGGGGACAGGAGGGGAAAAACTGTTTTTT. Its translation is CAISETGTGGEKLFF.

The J gene is TRBJ2-2, the V gene TRBV7-9; D possibly corresponds to TRBD1 (5 bases). The CDR3 totals 16 residues. The V and J ends lost 3 bases and 2 bases respectively, with 13 bases between them. CDR1 and CDR2 from the germline V gene are SEHNR and FQNEAQ (reference sequence). CDR3 bases: TGTGCCAGCAGCTTGCCCAGGGTTCCTAACACCGGGGAGCTGTTTTTT. The encoded protein is CASSLPRVPNTGELFF. Full variable domain (rest looked up from reference TRBV7-9 and TRBJ2-2): DTGVSQNPRHKITKRGQNVTFRCDPISEHNRLYWYRQTLGQGPEFLTYFQNEAQLEKSRLLSDRFSAERPKGSFSTLEIQRTEQGDSAMYLCASSLPRVPNTGELFFGEGSRLTVL.

The chain recombines TRBV4-1 with TRBJ2-2; 11 nucleotides match TRBD2. Germline CDR1 MGHRA, CDR2 YSYEKL. V trimming: 1 base; J trimming: 2 bases; junction bases outside the gene matches: 3. The CDR3 loop spans 17 amino acids. The CDR3 region is CASSQVAGGINTGELFF. In DNA form, the CDR3 reads TGCGCCAGCAGCCAAGTAGCGGGGGGGATAAACACCGGGGAGCTGTTTTTT.

This clone appeared once. The rearrangement links TRBV5-6 to TRBJ2-1; D remains unclear. Per germline, CDR1 SGHDT and CDR2 YYEEEE. The CDR3 loop spans 16 amino acids. Trimming took 4 bases from V and 4 from J, leaving 18 bases between them. CDR3 DNA sequence: TGTGCCAGCAGCCCTTCCGTCTCTATAAGTTACAATGAGCAGTTCTTC. Translating gives CASSPSVSISYNEQFF.

This rearrangement joins TRBV2 to TRBJ2-3; D perhaps matches TRBD2 (5 bases). Trimming removed 6 bases at V and 8 bases at J, with 9 bases between. Germline V CDR1 and CDR2: SNHLY, FYNNEI. This CDR3 is 11 amino acids long. The CDR3 loop is CASREEVTQYF. In DNA, the CDR3 is TGTGCCAGCAGGGAGGAGGTTACGCAGTATTTT.

Only a few counts were recorded for this clone. This chain links TRBV5-6 with TRBJ1-2; 8 bases map to TRBD1. CDR3 length: 15 amino acids. Germline values: CDR1 SGHDT, CDR2 YYEEEE. J gave up 6 bases and V 7 bases, and 14 bases lay outside the gene matches. The CDR3 reads CASFTAGGAWNGYTF. CDR3 DNA sequence: TGTGCCAGCTTTACCGCAGGGGGCGCCTGGAATGGCTACACCTTC. The complete variable domain, with remaining parts taken from reference TRBV5-6 and TRBJ1-2, reads DAGVTQSPTHLIKTRGQQVTLRCSPKSGHDTVSWYQQALGQGPQFIFQYYEEEERQRGNFPDRFSGHQFPNYSSELNVNALLLGDSALYLCASFTAGGAWNGYTFGSGTRLTVV.

This clone was observed once. CDR3 sequence: CAWSMAGWNQPQHF. The CDR3 nucleotides read TGTGCCTGGAGTATGGCGGGGTGGAATCAGCCCCAGCATTTT. V is TRBV30 and J is TRBJ1-5; D call uncertain. Between the trimmed V and J ends, which lost 2 bases and 4 bases, there was a span of 12 bases. The germline gives CDR1 GTSNPN, CDR2 SVGIG (reference sequence). The CDR3 is 14 residues long.

The count of this clone is one. The rearrangement uses TRBV2 and TRBJ1-6; D possibly corresponds to TRBD1 (5 bases). Trimming removed 6 bases from V and 12 bases from J, with 18 bases in between. CDR1 and CDR2 from the germline V gene are SNHLY and FYNNEI. The CDR3 covers 14 residues. The CDR3 nucleotides read TGTGCCAGCAGCCCTGACCAACCCGGGGGACCCCTCCACTTT. It specifies CASSPDQPGGPLHF.

V gene TRBV6-4 combines with J gene TRBJ2-1; the match to TRBD2 covers 11 bases. CDR1 and CDR2 (germline): MRHNA, SNTAGT. CDR3 length: 16 amino acids. V was clipped by 0 bases and J by 2 bases; unmatched bases: 0. This chain's CDR3 is CASSDSTSGTYNEQFF. The CDR3 region has the DNA TGTGCCAGCAGTGACTCGACTAGCGGGACCTACAATGAGCAGTTCTTC.

The chain joins TRBV12-5 to TRBJ1-1, with D hard to call. Trimming removed 1 base at V and 6 bases at J, with 6 bases between. This CDR3 spans 12 amino acids. CDR1 is LGHNT, CDR2 FRNRAP, per germline. For the CDR3, the DNA is TGTGCTAGTGGTTTGGGCACTTCTGAAGCTTTCTTT. Translating gives CASGLGTSEAFF.

The chain couples TRBV30 to TRBJ2-3, with 13 bases identical to TRBD2. The CDR3 runs 16 residues. Germline CDR1 GTSNPN, CDR2 SVGIG (reference sequence). The V segment lost 2 bases and the J segment 4 bases; nucleotides outside the gene matches: 6. For the CDR3, the DNA is TGTGCCTGGAGTACCGGACTAGCGGGAGAAGCAGATACGCAGTATTTT. This translates into CAWSTGLAGEADTQYF.

V and J are TRBV5-1 and TRBJ2-7, with 7 bases lining up with TRBD2. Germline trimming cut 0 bases from V and 2 bases from J; bases unmatched to any gene: 8. This CDR3 has 16 amino acids. Germline loops: CDR1 SGHRS, CDR2 YFSETQ. CDR3 residues: CASSLARREWTYEQYF. CDR3 nucleotides: TGCGCCAGCAGCTTGGCGAGGCGGGAGTGGACCTACGAGCAGTACTTC. Drawing the rest from reference TRBV5-1 and TRBJ2-7, the complete variable domain is KAGVTQTPRYLIKTRGQQVTLSCSPISGHRSVSWYQQTPGQGLQFLFEYFSETQRNKGNFPGRFSGRQFSNSRSEMNVSTLELGDSALYLCASSLARREWTYEQYFGPGTRLTVT.

The chain combines TRBV28 with TRBJ1-2; TRBD1 agrees at 9 bases. Germline assignment: CDR1 MDHEN and CDR2 SYDVKM. Trimming at V came to 3 bases and at J to 5 bases, leaving 7 bases not matched to a gene. The CDR3 runs to 15 residues. The CDR3 bases are TGTGCCAGCAGTTTTCGTGGACAGGGGTGGTATGGCTACACCTTC. Translation: CASSFRGQGWYGYTF.

This clone was counted once. The chain is built from TRBV30 and TRBJ2-3; the D gene is possibly TRBD1 (5 bases). Trimming cost V 5 bases and J 6 bases, with 12 bases left between them. This CDR3 region has 12 residues. Germline CDR1 and CDR2: GTSNPN and SVGIG (reference sequence). CDR3 amino acids: CAWGAESDTQYF. The CDR3 region has the DNA TGTGCCTGGGGGGCCGAGTCTGATACGCAGTATTTT.

The rearrangement links TRBV19 to TRBJ1-6; 7 bases map to TRBD1. There are 15 residues in the CDR3. CDR1 and CDR2 (germline): LNHDA, SQIVND (reference sequence). The junction had 6 bases not matched to a gene; V was cut back by 6 bases and J by 4 bases. This chain's CDR3 is CASRERGQYNSPLHF. DNA of the CDR3: TGTGCCAGTAGAGAACGGGGACAGTATAATTCACCCCTCCACTTT. Full variable domain (rest looked up from reference TRBV19 and TRBJ1-6): DGGITQSPKYLFRKEGQNVTLSCEQNLNHDAMYWYRQDPGQGLRLIYYSQIVNDFQKGDIAEGYSVSREKKESFPLTVTSAQKNPTAFYLCASRERGQYNSPLHFGNGTRLTVT.

This clone has just one count. This sequence joins TRBV5-5 and TRBJ1-2; D is uncertain. CDR1 is SGHKS, CDR2 YYEKEE, per germline (reference sequence). The V end lost 4 bases, the J end lost 4 bases, and 14 bases lay between the germline ends. This CDR3 has 14 residues. In DNA form, the CDR3 reads TGTGCCAGCAGCCCCCGTGGAGGGAGCTATGGCTACACCTTC. Its translation is CASSPRGGSYGYTF.

The chain is built from TRBV30 and TRBJ2-3, with no clear D. V was clipped by 4 bases and J by 8 bases, with 10 bases between them. Germline CDR1 is GTSNPN and CDR2 is SVGIG (reference sequence). CDR3 length: 11 amino acids. DNA of the CDR3: TGTGCCTGGACCCGAGTCCCTACGCAGTATTTT. Protein: CAWTRVPTQYF.

This chain links TRBV4-1 with TRBJ2-7; 9 nucleotides agree with TRBD1. Germline V gene data show CDR1 as MGHRA and CDR2 as YSYEKL. The CDR3 contains 15 residues. Unmatched junction bases numbered 7, after V lost 4 bases and J lost 3 bases. The DNA for the CDR3 is TGCGCCAGCAGCCCCCGGACAGGGGTGCTCTACGAGCAGTACTTC. This gives the protein CASSPRTGVLYEQYF.

V is TRBV6-4 and J is TRBJ2-2; a possible D gene is TRBD1 (6 bases). The V and J ends lost 6 bases and 2 bases respectively, with 13 bases between them. CDR1 and CDR2 from the germline V gene are MRHNA and SNTAGT. The CDR3 runs to 15 residues. CDR3 coding DNA: TGTGCCAGCAGAGCCGGACAGCATAACACCGGGGAGCTGTTTTTT. Its protein is CASRAGQHNTGELFF.

This clone has a single count. The rearrangement uses TRBV29-1 and TRBJ2-5; D is perhaps TRBD2 (6 bases). This CDR3 has 13 residues. Looked up from germline, CDR1 is SQVTM and CDR2 is ANQGSEA. Trimming took 7 bases from V and 4 from J, leaving 16 bases between them. The CDR3 nucleotides are TGCAGCGGGAGGGTGGGCGGAGGAGAGACCCAGTACTTC. It is translated as CSGRVGGGETQYF.

V is TRBV5-1 and J is TRBJ1-1, with D unclear. This CDR3 spans 14 amino acids. Germline CDR1 SGHRS, CDR2 YFSETQ. V lost 7 bases and J 3 bases, leaving 16 bases between the germline ends. The CDR3 is CASGYGGRDTEAFF. The CDR3 bases are TGCGCCAGCGGCTACGGTGGGCGTGACACTGAAGCTTTCTTT.

The gene calls are TRBV5-1 and TRBJ2-3; 9 nucleotides line up with TRBD2. The CDR3 runs to 17 residues. CDR1 and CDR2 (germline): SGHRS, YFSETQ. V lost 6 bases to trimming and J lost 5 bases; unmatched junction nucleotides: 16. The CDR3 nucleotides read TGCGCCAGCACCCACGATATCCCACTAGCGGGTGAAGATACGCAGTATTTT. As protein: CASTHDIPLAGEDTQYF.

The chain carries TRBV19 and TRBJ1-2; D is perhaps TRBD1 (5 bases). Trimming removed 3 bases from V and 4 bases from J, with 12 bases in between. CDR3 length equals 14 residues. The germline V gene encodes CDR1 LNHDA and CDR2 SQIVND (reference sequence). The CDR3 region has the DNA TGTGCCAGTAGTATCGGTCAGGGCGGCTATGGCTACACCTTC. Translation: CASSIGQGGYGYTF. Drawing the rest from reference TRBV19 and TRBJ1-2, the complete variable domain is DGGITQSPKYLFRKEGQNVTLSCEQNLNHDAMYWYRQDPGQGLRLIYYSQIVNDFQKGDIAEGYSVSREKKESFPLTVTSAQKNPTAFYLCASSIGQGGYGYTFGSGTRLTVV.

This clone was detected only a few times. V gene TRBV5-8 combines with J gene TRBJ2-1; 8 nucleotides match TRBD1. With 2 bases clipped from V and 3 bases from J, the junction kept 1 base outside the gene matches. The CDR3 sequence is 14 residues long. CDR1 is SGHTS, CDR2 YDEGEE, per germline. CDR3 protein: CASSFGTGYNEQFF. The CDR3 nucleotides read TGTGCCAGCAGCTTCGGGACAGGCTACAATGAGCAGTTCTTC.

This chain connects TRBV27 to TRBJ2-1, with 9 bases matching TRBD2. V was pared by 6 bases and J by 1 base, with 4 bases of the junction left unmatched. The CDR3 totals 15 residues. Looked up from germline, CDR1 is MNHEY and CDR2 is SMNVEV (reference sequence). The CDR3 sequence is CASRGAGGSYNEQFF. In DNA form, the CDR3 reads TGTGCCAGCAGGGGAGCGGGGGGTTCCTACAATGAGCAGTTCTTC.

This chain joins TRBV12-5 and TRBJ2-7, with TRBD2 matching 9 bases. CDR3 length: 16 amino acids. The germline V gene encodes CDR1 LGHNT and CDR2 FRNRAP. With 0 bases clipped from V and 5 bases from J, the junction kept 8 bases outside the gene matches. CDR3 amino acids: CASGLVISGSPHEQYF. In DNA, the CDR3 is TGTGCTAGTGGTTTGGTTATTAGCGGGAGCCCCCACGAGCAGTACTTC. Full variable domain (rest looked up from reference TRBV12-5 and TRBJ2-7): DARVTQTPRHKVTEMGQEVTMRCQPILGHNTVFWYRQTMMQGLELLAYFRNRAPLDDSGMPKDRFSAEMPDATLATLKIQPSEPRDSAVYFCASGLVISGSPHEQYFGPGTRLTVT.